What follows are 29 T cell receptor beta chains derived from one specimen sequenced in a study of spatial heterogeneity in lung cancer. Study results and limitations: Tracking of tumor mutation counts was seen in expanded intratumoral alpha and beta TCR counts.

The time point: sample taken at primary tumor resection. No cognate antigen is known for these TCRs. TCRdb redid the calling of the 5' RACE reads with MiXCR, one entry per CDR3 protein. The sample has 10,000 to 14,000 distinct CDR3 sequences; 12% are singletons. The sample in question was lung tumor tissue, obtained at surgery. These receptors all come from a female donor with early-stage non-small cell lung cancer.

This clonotype was seen a handful of times. J is TRBJ1-2 and V is TRBV6-5; 7 bases are a match to TRBD1. There are 16 residues in the CDR3. Germline trimming cut 5 bases from V and 2 bases from J; bases unmatched to any gene: 11. Germline V lookup: CDR1 MNHEY, CDR2 SVGAGI. This CDR3 reads CASSRGDSLMNYGYTF. The CDR3 region has the DNA TGTGCCAGCAGTCGGGGGGACAGCTTGATGAACTATGGCTACACCTTC.

This clonotype is medium-sized in the sample. V and J are TRBV5-1 and TRBJ1-2; 7 bases align to TRBD1. This CDR3 contains 16 residues. Germline values: CDR1 SGHRS, CDR2 YFSETQ. Germline trimming cut 4 bases from V and 2 bases from J; bases unmatched to any gene: 11. CDR3 nucleotide sequence: TGCGCCAGCAGCCTGATGGGGACAGATTCGAACTATGGCTACACCTTC. This translates into CASSLMGTDSNYGYTF.

This clonotype was detected only a few times. V gene TRBV6-2 or TRBV6-3 combines with J gene TRBJ1-2; perhaps TRBD1 as D (6 bases). The CDR3 length is 15 residues. Germline V gives CDR1 MNHEY, CDR2 SVGEGT. The V end was cut by 8 bases, the J end by 2 bases, with 18 bases between. CDR3 nucleotide sequence: TGTGCCAGCGGATCAGGGGACCCAGGGAACTATGGCTACACCTTC. It is translated as CASGSGDPGNYGYTF.

Ten or more counts support this clonotype. The rearrangement joins TRBV6-2 or TRBV6-3 to TRBJ2-1; 16 bases line up with TRBD2. J lost 7 bases, V lost 4 bases, and 7 bases had no gene match. Looked up from germline, CDR1 is MNHEY and CDR2 is SVGEGT. The CDR3 loop spans 17 amino acids. The CDR3 loop reads CASSSGLAGGPGNEQFF. The CDR3 region has the DNA TGTGCCAGCAGTTCGGGACTAGCGGGAGGGCCGGGGAATGAGCAGTTCTTC.

This clonotype ranks as medium-sized. The chain carries TRBV6-6 and TRBJ2-2; either TRBD1 or TRBD2 may fit D (5 bases each). The CDR3 runs 15 residues. The germline V gene has CDR1 MNHNY and CDR2 SVGAGI (reference sequence). V was shortened by 6 bases and J by 1 base, with 12 bases between the two germline ends. The DNA of the CDR3 is TGTGCCAGCAGCTCCCGGGACCGGAACACCGGGGAGCTGTTTTTT. Amino acid sequence: CASSSRDRNTGELFF.

This clonotype showed up just a few times. The chain joins TRBV7-9 to TRBJ2-7; perhaps D is TRBD1 or TRBD2 (6 bases each). V gave up 5 bases and J gave up 4 bases, with 15 bases separating them. Germline V gene data show CDR1 as SEHNR and CDR2 as FQNEAQ (reference sequence). This CDR3 is 14 amino acids long. The CDR3 protein is CASSPPGALYEQYF. The CDR3 DNA sequence: TGTGCCAGCAGCCCCCCGGGGGCACTGTACGAGCAGTACTTC.

In its sample, this clonotype was seen many times. The rearrangement joins TRBV2 to TRBJ1-3; 8 nucleotides agree with TRBD1. This CDR3 is 15 amino acids long. Germline V gene lookup returns CDR1 SNHLY and CDR2 FYNNEI. V lost 6 bases to trimming and J lost 4 bases; unmatched junction nucleotides: 8. The CDR3 loop is CASSRSTGGGNTIYF. CDR3 DNA: TGTGCCAGCAGCAGATCCACAGGGGGAGGAAACACCATATATTTT.

This clonotype was seen at least ten times. V is TRBV6-5 and J is TRBJ1-6; D is unresolved. Between the trimmed V and J ends, which lost 5 bases and 10 bases, there was a span of 12 bases. The CDR3 has 13 residues. Germline lookup yields CDR1 MNHEY and CDR2 SVGAGI. CDR3 region: CASSNGILSPLHF. The CDR3 bases are TGTGCCAGCAGTAACGGGATTCTATCACCCCTCCACTTT.

This clonotype was picked up many times. V usage is TRBV5-1 and J usage is TRBJ2-1; D is perhaps TRBD2 (6 bases). Per the germline V gene, CDR1 is SGHRS and CDR2 is YFSETQ. Trimming pared 4 bases from V and 5 bases from J, leaving 16 bases between. This CDR3 is built from 15 residues. The DNA for the CDR3 is TGCGCCAGCAGCGGAACCGGAGGGCCTAACAATGAGCAGTTCTTC. Protein sequence: CASSGTGGPNNEQFF.

This clonotype was seen at least ten times. V gene TRBV10-3 combines with J gene TRBJ2-5, with TRBD2 matching over 7 bases. After removal of 5 bases from V and 2 bases from J, the junction contained 2 bases not matched to a gene. The CDR3 runs to 13 residues. Germline loops: CDR1 ENHRY, CDR2 SYGVKD. The chain's CDR3 is CAISQAGQETQYF. The CDR3 DNA is TGTGCCATCAGTCAAGCGGGGCAAGAGACCCAGTACTTC.

This clonotype was seen many times. The conserved final phenylalanine or tryptophan is absent from the CDR3, which likely points to a read error. The DNA is left out, because the CDR3 cannot be placed on it with certainty; the CDR3 is given as TCRdb lists it. The chain employs TRBV7-9 and TRBJ1-1; TRBD1 was called by the table and not checked on the DNA. CDR1 is SEHNR, CDR2 FQNEAQ, per germline (reference sequence). 13 amino acids form the CDR3, both terminal residues included. CDR3 sequence reads: CASRDPGQGWYLE.

By frequency in the sample, this clonotype is medium-sized. The rearrangement uses TRBV13 and TRBJ2-7; 10 bases agree with TRBD1. Trimming took 0 bases from V and 2 from J; bases not matched to a gene: 4. Germline V CDR1 and CDR2: PRHDT, FYEKMQ (reference sequence). This CDR3 spans 16 amino acids. CDR3 sequence: CASSLGTGGAPYEQYF. The DNA for the CDR3 is TGTGCCAGCAGCTTAGGGACAGGGGGCGCCCCCTACGAGCAGTACTTC.

V usage is TRBV20-1 and J usage is TRBJ2-3, with 11 positions matching TRBD2. Germline CDR1 is DFQATT and CDR2 is SNEGSKA (reference sequence). The CDR3 contains 19 residues. V shed 1 base and J 4 bases; nucleotides not matched to a gene: 16. The DNA of the CDR3 is TGCAGTGCTAGAGCTACCAACCGACTAGCGGGACTCAGGGCAGATACGCAGTATTTT. It translates to CSARATNRLAGLRADTQYF.

This clonotype came up many times. The chain combines TRBV7-6 with TRBJ2-1, with D uncertain. Trimming removed 8 bases from V and 6 bases from J, with 17 bases in between. This CDR3 is 14 amino acids long. Germline V lookup: CDR1 SGHVS, CDR2 FNYEAQ. This CDR3 is CASGSEPLGNEQFF. DNA for the CDR3: TGTGCCAGCGGGTCTGAACCACTCGGCAATGAGCAGTTCTTC.

This clonotype came up many times. The chain recombines TRBV27 with TRBJ2-5; no definite D call. Between the trimmed V and J ends, which lost 0 bases and 1 base, there was a span of 6 bases. This CDR3 is built from 14 residues. Germline CDR1 MNHEY, CDR2 SMNVEV (reference sequence). DNA of the CDR3: TGTGCCAGCAGTTTATCCTGGCCCCAAGAGACCCAGTACTTC. As protein: CASSLSWPQETQYF.

This clonotype showed up many times. This sequence joins TRBV27 and TRBJ1-3, with 7 bases identical to TRBD1. Per germline, CDR1 MNHEY and CDR2 SMNVEV (reference sequence). The CDR3 is 16 amino acids. V dropped 5 bases and J dropped 8; count of bases not matched to a gene: 15. The CDR3 loop reads CASSPGTVPLGDTIYF. Here the CDR3 DNA reads TGTGCCAGCAGTCCCGGGACAGTCCCTCTCGGGGACACCATATATTTT.

This clonotype showed up many times. The J gene is TRBJ1-6, the V gene TRBV19; D remains unclear. Trimming took off 5 bases at V and 12 bases at J, with 11 bases between the two ends. This CDR3 has 12 residues. Germline V gene data show CDR1 as LNHDA and CDR2 as SQIVND (reference sequence). Here the CDR3 reads CASSFVAGPLHF. The CDR3 DNA follows: TGTGCCAGTAGTTTCGTGGCGGGACCCCTCCACTTT.

This clonotype has just a few counts. The chain is built from TRBV3-1 and TRBJ2-1; 10 nucleotides line up with TRBD2. V lost 3 bases and J lost 5; bases outside the gene matches: 4. Germline loops: CDR1 LGHDT, CDR2 YNNKEL (reference sequence). This CDR3 contains 15 residues. The CDR3, as DNA: TGTGCCAGCAGCCAGGGAGCGGGAGGGCACAATGAGCAGTTCTTC. Amino acids: CASSQGAGGHNEQFF.

This clonotype was counted many times. This chain links TRBV7-3 with TRBJ2-1; no clear D gene. Germline lookup yields CDR1 SGHTA and CDR2 FQGTGA. This CDR3 comprises 14 residues. Trimming took 3 bases from V and 5 from J, leaving 11 bases between them. Written as DNA, the CDR3 is TGTGCCAGCAGCTTCGGCGGAGACCACAATGAGCAGTTCTTC. It is translated as CASSFGGDHNEQFF.

The rearrangement uses TRBV27 and TRBJ2-1; D may be TRBD1 (6 bases). Germline V lookup: CDR1 MNHEY, CDR2 SMNVEV (reference sequence). The CDR3 sequence is 13 residues long. V was shortened by 7 bases and J by 4 bases, with 11 bases between the two germline ends. Here the CDR3 DNA reads TGTGCCAGCACCGGACAGACGTACAATGAGCAGTTCTTC. Its translation is CASTGQTYNEQFF.

A few counts support this clonotype. The rearrangement joins TRBV10-3 to TRBJ1-3; TRBD1 matches 10 bases. V trimming: 2 bases; J trimming: 2 bases; junction bases outside the gene matches: 3. The CDR3 extends over 16 amino acids. Per the germline V gene, CDR1 is ENHRY and CDR2 is SYGVKD. CDR3 nucleotide sequence: TGTGCCATCAGTGAGCCGGGACAGGGGCCTGGAAACACCATATATTTT. It encodes CAISEPGQGPGNTIYF.

This clonotype is labeled medium-sized. The chain uses TRBV7-9 and TRBJ1-2; 7 bases agree with TRBD1. The CDR3 totals 15 residues. Germline V CDR1 and CDR2: SEHNR, FQNEAQ (reference sequence). The V gene end was trimmed by 1 base and the J gene end by 3 bases; junction bases not matched to a gene: 5. The chain's CDR3 is CASSLEQGRHYGYTF. CDR3 nucleotides: TGTGCCAGCAGCTTAGAACAGGGGCGCCACTATGGCTACACCTTC.

This clonotype was seen many times. The chain employs TRBV7-2 and TRBJ2-3, with D perhaps matching TRBD1 (5 bases). V dropped 1 base and J dropped 0 bases, with 11 bases sitting between them. The germline gives CDR1 SGHTA, CDR2 FQGNSA. CDR3 length: 16 residues. This chain's CDR3 is CASSLGLQASTDTQYF. The CDR3 DNA reads TGTGCCAGCAGCTTAGGCCTACAGGCTAGCACAGATACGCAGTATTTT.

There are many counts of this clonotype. V and J are TRBV10-3 and TRBJ2-7, with 8 bases fitting TRBD1. CDR3 length equals 15 residues. Germline CDR1 reads ENHRY; CDR2 reads SYGVKD. The trim removed 6 bases at V and 0 bases at J, leaving 7 bases unmatched. The DNA of the CDR3 is TGTGCCATCAGAAGCGGACAGGGTAGCTCCTACGAGCAGTACTTC. It specifies CAIRSGQGSSYEQYF.

This clonotype was found many times. J is TRBJ2-6 and V is TRBV7-2; no definite D call. This CDR3 is 13 amino acids long. V lost 8 bases to trimming and J lost 3 bases, with 8 bases between them. Germline-derived CDR1 and CDR2 are SGHTA and FQGNSA. CDR3 sequence: CASEWYGANVLTF. The CDR3 DNA reads TGTGCCAGCGAGTGGTATGGGGCCAACGTCCTGACTTTC.

V is TRBV4-1 and J is TRBJ2-1, with TRBD1 matching over 8 bases. CDR1 MGHRA and CDR2 YSYEKL come from the germline V gene. Trimming removed 0 bases from V and 6 bases from J; junction bases left unmatched: 10. The length of the CDR3 is 17 residues. CDR3 region: CASSQERQGAETNEQFF. As DNA, the CDR3 is TGCGCCAGCAGCCAAGAAAGGCAGGGGGCAGAGACCAATGAGCAGTTCTTC.

At least ten counts were recorded for this clonotype. This rearrangement joins TRBV25-1 to TRBJ2-1, with 11 bases aligning to TRBD2. Trimming took 6 bases from V and 4 from J; bases not matched to a gene: 5. The CDR3 spans 15 residues. The germline gives CDR1 MGHDK, CDR2 SYGVNS. CDR3 DNA sequence: TGTGCCAGCAGCCCGACTAGCGGGAAATACAATGAGCAGTTCTTC. Its translation: CASSPTSGKYNEQFF.

This clonotype was seen repeatedly, ten times or more. The chain links TRBV29-1 to TRBJ2-3; no reliable D call. The ends were cut back, 6 bases at V and 2 bases at J, with 9 bases in the middle. Germline CDR1 is SQVTM and CDR2 is ANQGSEA. This CDR3 has 12 amino acids. The CDR3 DNA is TGCAGCGTCGCGGTATCCACAGATACGCAGTATTTT. This gives the protein CSVAVSTDTQYF.

This clonotype was seen at least ten times. The gene calls are TRBV5-4 and TRBJ1-2, with TRBD1 matching 9 bases. Per germline, CDR1 SGHNT and CDR2 YYREEE (reference sequence). V lost 0 bases to trimming and J lost 1 base; unmatched junction nucleotides: 10. The CDR3 is 18 residues long. The CDR3 spells CASSLGTTGGGDNYGYTF. Written as DNA, the CDR3 is TGTGCCAGCAGCTTGGGGACTACAGGGGGCGGCGATAACTATGGCTACACCTTC.